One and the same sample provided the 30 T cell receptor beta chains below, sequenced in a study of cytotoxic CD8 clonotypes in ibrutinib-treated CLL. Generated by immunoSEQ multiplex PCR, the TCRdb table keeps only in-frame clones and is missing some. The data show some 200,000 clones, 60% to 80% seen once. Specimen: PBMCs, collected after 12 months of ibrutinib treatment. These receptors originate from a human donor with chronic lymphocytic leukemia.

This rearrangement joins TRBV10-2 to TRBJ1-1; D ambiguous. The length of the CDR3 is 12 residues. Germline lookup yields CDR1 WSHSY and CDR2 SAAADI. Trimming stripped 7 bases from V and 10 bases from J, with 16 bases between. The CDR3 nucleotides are TGCGCCAGCACCTCGGTTCAGGTAGGAGCTTTCTTT. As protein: CASTSVQVGAFF.

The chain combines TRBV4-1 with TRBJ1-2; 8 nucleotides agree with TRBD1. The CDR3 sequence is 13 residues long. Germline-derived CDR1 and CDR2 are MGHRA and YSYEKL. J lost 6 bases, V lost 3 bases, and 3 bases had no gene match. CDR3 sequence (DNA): TGCGCCAGCAGCCAGGAGACAGGGGATGGCTACACCTTC. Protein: CASSQETGDGYTF.

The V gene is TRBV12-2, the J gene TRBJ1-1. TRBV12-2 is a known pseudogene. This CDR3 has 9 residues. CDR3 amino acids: CASRPRAFF. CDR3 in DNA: TGTGCAAGTCGCCCAAGAGCTTTCTTT.

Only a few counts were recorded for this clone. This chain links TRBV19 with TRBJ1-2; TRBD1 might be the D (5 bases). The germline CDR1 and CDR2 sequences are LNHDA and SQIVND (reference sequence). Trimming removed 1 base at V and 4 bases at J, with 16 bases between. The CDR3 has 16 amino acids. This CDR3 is CASSIVSGVVPYGYTF. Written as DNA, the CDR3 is TGTGCCAGTAGTATAGTTTCGGGGGTCGTCCCCTATGGCTACACCTTC.

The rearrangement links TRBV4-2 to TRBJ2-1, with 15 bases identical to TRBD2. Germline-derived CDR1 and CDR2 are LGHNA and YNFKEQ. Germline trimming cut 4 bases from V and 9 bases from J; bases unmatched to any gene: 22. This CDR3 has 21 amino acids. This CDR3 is CASSPDVGPSPRTSGRVEQFF. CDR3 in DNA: TGTGCCAGCAGCCCCGATGTTGGCCCTTCCCCACGGACTAGCGGGAGGGTTGAGCAGTTCTTC.

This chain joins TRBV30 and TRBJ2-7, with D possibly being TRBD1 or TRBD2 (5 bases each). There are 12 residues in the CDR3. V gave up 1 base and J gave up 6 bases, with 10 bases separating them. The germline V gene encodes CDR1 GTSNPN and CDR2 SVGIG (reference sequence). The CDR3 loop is CAWSGQGAEQYF. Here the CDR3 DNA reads TGTGCCTGGAGTGGGCAGGGAGCCGAGCAGTACTTC. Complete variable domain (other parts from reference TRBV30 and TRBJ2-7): SQTIHQWPATLVQPVGSPLSLECTVEGTSNPNLYWYRQAAGRGLQLLFYSVGIGQISSEVPQNLSASRPQDRQFILSSKKLLLSDSGFYLCAWSGQGAEQYFGPGTRLTVT.

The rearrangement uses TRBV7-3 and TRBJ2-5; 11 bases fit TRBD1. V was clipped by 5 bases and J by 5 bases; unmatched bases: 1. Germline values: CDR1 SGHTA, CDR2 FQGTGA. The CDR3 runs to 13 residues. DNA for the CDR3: TGTGCCAGCAGCCGGGACAGGGGGGAGACCCAGTACTTC. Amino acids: CASSRDRGETQYF. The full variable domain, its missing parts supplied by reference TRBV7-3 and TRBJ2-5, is GAGVSQTPSNKVTEKGKYVELRCDPISGHTALYWYRQSLGQGPEFLIYFQGTGAADDSGLPNDRFFAVRPEGSVSTLKIQRTERGDSAVYLCASSRDRGETQYFGPGTRLLVL.

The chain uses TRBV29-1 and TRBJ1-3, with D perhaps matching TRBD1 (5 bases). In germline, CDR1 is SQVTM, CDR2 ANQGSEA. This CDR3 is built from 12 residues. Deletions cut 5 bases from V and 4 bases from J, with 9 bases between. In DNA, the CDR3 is TGCAGCGTTACCCACAGGGGAAACACCATATATTTT. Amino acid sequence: CSVTHRGNTIYF.

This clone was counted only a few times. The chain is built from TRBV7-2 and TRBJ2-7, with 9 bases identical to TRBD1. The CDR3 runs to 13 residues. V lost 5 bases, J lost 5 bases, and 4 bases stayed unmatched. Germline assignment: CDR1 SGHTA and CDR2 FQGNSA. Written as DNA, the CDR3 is TGTGCCAGCAGCGCCGGGACAGGGAACGAGCAGTACTTC. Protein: CASSAGTGNEQYF.

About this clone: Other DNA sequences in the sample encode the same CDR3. CDR3 nucleotide sequence: TGTGCCTGGAGTGAAGGACAGGGAGGCTATGGCTACACCTTC. Translation gives CAWSEGQGGYGYTF. J is TRBJ1-2 and V is TRBV30, with 8 bases matching TRBD1. The ends lost 1 base at V and 4 bases at J; junction bases unmatched: 5. This CDR3 contains 14 residues. CDR1 is GTSNPN and CDR2 is SVGIG in the germline V gene (reference sequence).

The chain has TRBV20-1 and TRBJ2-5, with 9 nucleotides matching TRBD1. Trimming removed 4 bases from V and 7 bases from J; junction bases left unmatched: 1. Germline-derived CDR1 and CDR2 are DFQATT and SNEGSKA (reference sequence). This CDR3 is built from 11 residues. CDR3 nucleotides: TGCAGTGCTATGACAGGGGGGACCCAGTACTTC. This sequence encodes CSAMTGGTQYF.

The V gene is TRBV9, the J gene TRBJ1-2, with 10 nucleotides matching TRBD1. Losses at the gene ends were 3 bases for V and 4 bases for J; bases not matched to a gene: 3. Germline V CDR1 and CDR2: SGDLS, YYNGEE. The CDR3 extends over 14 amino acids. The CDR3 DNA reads TGTGCCAGCAGCGGACAGGGGGCTGGCTATGGCTACACCTTC. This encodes CASSGQGAGYGYTF.

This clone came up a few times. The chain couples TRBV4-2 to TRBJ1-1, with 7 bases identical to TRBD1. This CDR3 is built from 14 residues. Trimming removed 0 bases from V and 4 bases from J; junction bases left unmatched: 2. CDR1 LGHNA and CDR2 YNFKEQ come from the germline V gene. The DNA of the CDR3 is TGTGCCAGCAGCCAAGAACAGGGGAGCACTGAAGCTTTCTTT. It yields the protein CASSQEQGSTEAFF.

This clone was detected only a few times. As DNA, the CDR3 is TGTGCCAGCAGCCCGCGGTCTAGCGGGGGTGGCGGGGAGCTGTTTTTT. Translation gives CASSPRSSGGGGELFF. The chain links TRBV7-2 to TRBJ2-2, with 10 bases fitting TRBD2. V gave up 5 bases and J gave up 7 bases; unmatched junction bases: 10. Germline loops: CDR1 SGHTA, CDR2 FQGNSA. This CDR3 is 16 amino acids long.

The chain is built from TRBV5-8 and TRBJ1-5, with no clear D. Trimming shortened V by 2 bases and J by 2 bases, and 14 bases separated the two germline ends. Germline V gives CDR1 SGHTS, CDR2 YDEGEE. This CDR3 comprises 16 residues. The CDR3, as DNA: TGTGCCAGCAGCTTCATCGGGGTCGGTGGCAATCAGCCCCAGCATTTT. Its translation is CASSFIGVGGNQPQHF. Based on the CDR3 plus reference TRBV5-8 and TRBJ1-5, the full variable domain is EAGVTQSPTHLIKTRGQQATLRCSPISGHTSVYWYQQALGLGLQFLLWYDEGEERNRGNFPPRFSGRQFPNYSSELNVNALELEDSALYLCASSFIGVGGNQPQHFGDGTRLSIL.

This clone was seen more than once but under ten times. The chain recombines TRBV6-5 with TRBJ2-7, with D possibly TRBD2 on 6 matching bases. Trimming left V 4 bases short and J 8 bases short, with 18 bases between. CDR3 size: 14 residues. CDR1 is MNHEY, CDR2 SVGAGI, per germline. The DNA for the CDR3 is TGTGCCAGCAGTTTGAGCGGGCCGCTCCAAAAGCAGTACTTC. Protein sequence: CASSLSGPLQKQYF.

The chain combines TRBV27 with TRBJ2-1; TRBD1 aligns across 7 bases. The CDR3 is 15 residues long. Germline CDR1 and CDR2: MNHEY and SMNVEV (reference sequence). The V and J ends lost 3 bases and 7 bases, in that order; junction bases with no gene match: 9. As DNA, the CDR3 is TGTGCCAGCAGTTTCCGGACAGGTAGGGGGAATGAGCAGTTCTTC. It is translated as CASSFRTGRGNEQFF.

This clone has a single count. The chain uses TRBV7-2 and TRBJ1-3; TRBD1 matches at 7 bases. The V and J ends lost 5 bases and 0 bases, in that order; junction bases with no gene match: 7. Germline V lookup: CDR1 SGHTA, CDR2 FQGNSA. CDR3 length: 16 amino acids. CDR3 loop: CASSVTGTNSGNTIYF. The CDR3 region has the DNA TGTGCCAGCAGCGTGACAGGGACCAACTCTGGAAACACCATATATTTT.

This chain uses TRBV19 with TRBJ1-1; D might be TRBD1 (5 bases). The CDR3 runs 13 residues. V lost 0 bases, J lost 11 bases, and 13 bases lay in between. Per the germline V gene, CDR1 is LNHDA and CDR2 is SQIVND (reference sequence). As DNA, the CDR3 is TGTGCCAGTAGTATAGAGGGTGGACATCGGGCTTTCTTT. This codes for CASSIEGGHRAFF.

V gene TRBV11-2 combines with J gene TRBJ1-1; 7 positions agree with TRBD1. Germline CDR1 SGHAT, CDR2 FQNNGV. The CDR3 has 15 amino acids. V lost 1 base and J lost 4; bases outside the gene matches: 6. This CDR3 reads CASSLALQGITEAFF. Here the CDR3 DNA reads TGTGCCAGCAGCTTAGCCCTACAGGGGATCACTGAAGCTTTCTTT.

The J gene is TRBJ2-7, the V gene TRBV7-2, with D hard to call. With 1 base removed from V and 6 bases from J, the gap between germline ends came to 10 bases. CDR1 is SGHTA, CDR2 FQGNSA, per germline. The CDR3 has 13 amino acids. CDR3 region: CASSLGIAFEQYF. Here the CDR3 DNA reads TGTGCCAGCAGCTTAGGAATTGCGTTCGAGCAGTACTTC.

The CDR3 sequence: CASSLGGTETQYF. In DNA, the CDR3 is TGTGCCAGCAGCTTAGGAGGTACGGAGACCCAGTACTTC. The V call is TRBV7-9, the J call TRBJ2-5; the D is unclear. The CDR3 is 13 residues long. Germline lookup yields CDR1 SEHNR and CDR2 FQNEAQ (reference sequence). V was cut by 1 base and J by 5 bases, with 8 bases left in between.

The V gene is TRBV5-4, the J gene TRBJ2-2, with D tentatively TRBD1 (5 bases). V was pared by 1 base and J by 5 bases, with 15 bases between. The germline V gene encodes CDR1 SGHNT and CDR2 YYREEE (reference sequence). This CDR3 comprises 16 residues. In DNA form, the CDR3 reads TGTGCCAGCAGCTTGTTTTCTCGAAGGGGTACCGGGGAGCTGTTTTTT. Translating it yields CASSLFSRRGTGELFF.

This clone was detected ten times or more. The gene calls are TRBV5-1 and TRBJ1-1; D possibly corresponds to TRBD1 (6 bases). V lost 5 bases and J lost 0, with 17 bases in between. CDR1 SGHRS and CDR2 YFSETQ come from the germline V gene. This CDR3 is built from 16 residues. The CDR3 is CASSFQTGHLNTEAFF. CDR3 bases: TGCGCCAGCAGTTTCCAAACGGGACACCTGAACACTGAAGCTTTCTTT.

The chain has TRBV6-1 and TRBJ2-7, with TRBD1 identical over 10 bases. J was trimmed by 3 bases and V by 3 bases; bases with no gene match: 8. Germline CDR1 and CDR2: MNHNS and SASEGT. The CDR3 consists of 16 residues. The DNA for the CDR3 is TGTGCCAGCAGTGACGCCCTATGGGACAGGGGCTACGAGCAGTACTTC. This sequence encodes CASSDALWDRGYEQYF.

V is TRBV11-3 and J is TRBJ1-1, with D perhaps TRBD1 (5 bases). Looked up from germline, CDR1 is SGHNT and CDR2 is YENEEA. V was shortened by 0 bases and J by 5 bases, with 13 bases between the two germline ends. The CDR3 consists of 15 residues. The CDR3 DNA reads TGTGCCAGCAGCTTAGATGGGCGCAGGGCGACTGAAGCTTTCTTT. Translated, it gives CASSLDGRRATEAFF. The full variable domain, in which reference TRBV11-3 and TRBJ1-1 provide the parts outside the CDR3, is EAGVVQSPRYKIIEKKQPVAFWCNPISGHNTLYWYLQNLGQGPELLIRYENEEAVDDSQLPKDRFSAERLKGVDSTLKIQPAELGDSAVYLCASSLDGRRATEAFFGQGTRLTVV.

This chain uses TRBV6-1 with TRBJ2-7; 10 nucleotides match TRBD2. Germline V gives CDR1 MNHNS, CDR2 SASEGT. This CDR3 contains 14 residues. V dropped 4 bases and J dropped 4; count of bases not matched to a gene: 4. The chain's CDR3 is CASSVAGGSYEQYF. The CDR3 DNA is TGTGCCAGCAGTGTAGCGGGAGGTTCTTACGAGCAGTACTTC.

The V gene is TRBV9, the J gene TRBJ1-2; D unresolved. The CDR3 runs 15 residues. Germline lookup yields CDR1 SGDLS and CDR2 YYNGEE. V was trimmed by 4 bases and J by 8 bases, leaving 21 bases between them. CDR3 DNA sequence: TGTGCCAGCAGCCCTATTGGCGGCCAAGAGCGGGGCTACACCTTC. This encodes CASSPIGGQERGYTF.

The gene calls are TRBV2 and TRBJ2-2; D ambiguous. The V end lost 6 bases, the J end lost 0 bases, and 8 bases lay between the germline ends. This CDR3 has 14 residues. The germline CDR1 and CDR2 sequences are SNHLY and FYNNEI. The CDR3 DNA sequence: TGTGCCAGCAGGTACATTTCGAACACCGGGGAGCTGTTTTTT. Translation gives CASRYISNTGELFF.

The CDR3 loop is CATSRGTGGVFF. In DNA form, the CDR3 reads TGTGCCACCAGCAGGGGAACAGGGGGGGTGTTTTTT. The V and J genes are TRBV15 and TRBJ2-2; tentatively, D is TRBD1 (8 bases). In germline, CDR1 is LNHNV, CDR2 YYDKDF (reference sequence). The CDR3 is 12 residues long. The V end lost 3 bases, the J end lost 15 bases, and 14 bases lay between the germline ends.